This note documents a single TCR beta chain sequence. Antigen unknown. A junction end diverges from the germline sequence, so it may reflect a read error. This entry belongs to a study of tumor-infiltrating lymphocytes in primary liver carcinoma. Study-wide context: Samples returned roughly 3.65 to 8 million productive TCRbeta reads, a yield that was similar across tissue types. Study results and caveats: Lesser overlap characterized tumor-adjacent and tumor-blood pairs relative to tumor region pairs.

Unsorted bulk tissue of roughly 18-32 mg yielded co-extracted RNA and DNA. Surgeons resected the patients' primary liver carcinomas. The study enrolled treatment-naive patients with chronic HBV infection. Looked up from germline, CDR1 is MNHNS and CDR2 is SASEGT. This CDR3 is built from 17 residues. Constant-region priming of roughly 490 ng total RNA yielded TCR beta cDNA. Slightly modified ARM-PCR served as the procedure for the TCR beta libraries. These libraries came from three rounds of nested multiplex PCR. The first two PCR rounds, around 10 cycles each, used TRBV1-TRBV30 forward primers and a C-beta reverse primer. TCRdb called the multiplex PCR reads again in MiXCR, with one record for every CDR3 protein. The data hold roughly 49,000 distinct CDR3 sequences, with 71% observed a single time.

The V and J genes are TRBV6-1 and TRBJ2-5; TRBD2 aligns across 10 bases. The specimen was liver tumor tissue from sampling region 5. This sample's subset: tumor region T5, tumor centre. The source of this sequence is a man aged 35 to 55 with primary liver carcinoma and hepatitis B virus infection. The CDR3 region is CTSNGLWTSGSGETQYF. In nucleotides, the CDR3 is TGTACCAGCAATGGCCTTTGGACTAGCGGTTCTGGGGAGACCCAGTACTTC.